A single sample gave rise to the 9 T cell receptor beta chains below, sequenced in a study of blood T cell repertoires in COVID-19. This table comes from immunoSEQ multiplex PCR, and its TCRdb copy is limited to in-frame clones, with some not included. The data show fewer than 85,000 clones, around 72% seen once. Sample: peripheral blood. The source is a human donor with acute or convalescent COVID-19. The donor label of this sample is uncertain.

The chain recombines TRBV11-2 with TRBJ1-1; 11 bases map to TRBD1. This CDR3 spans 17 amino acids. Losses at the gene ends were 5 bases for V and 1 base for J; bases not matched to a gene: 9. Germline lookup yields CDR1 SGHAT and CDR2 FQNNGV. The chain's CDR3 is CASSPRTGGPWNTEAFF. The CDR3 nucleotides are TGTGCCAGCAGCCCTCGGACAGGGGGCCCGTGGAACACTGAAGCTTTCTTT.

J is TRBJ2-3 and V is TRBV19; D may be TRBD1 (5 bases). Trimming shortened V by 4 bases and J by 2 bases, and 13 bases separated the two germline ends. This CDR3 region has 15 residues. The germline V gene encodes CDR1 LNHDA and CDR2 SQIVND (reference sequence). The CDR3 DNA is TGTGCCAGTAGTACAGGGCATGGGGACACAGATACGCAGTATTTT. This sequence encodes CASSTGHGDTDTQYF.

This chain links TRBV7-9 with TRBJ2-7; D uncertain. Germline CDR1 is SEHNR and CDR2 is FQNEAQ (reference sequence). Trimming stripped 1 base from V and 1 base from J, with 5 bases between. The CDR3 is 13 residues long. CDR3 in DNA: TGTGCCAGCAGCTTAGACAGATCCTACGAGCAGTACGTC. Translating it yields CASSLDRSYEQYV.

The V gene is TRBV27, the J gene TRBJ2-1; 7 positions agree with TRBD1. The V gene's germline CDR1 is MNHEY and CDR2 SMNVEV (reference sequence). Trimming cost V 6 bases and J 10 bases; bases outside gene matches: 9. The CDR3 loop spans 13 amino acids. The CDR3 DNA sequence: TGTGCCAGCAGCCCATCTCCACAGGGGGAGCAGTTCTTC. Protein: CASSPSPQGEQFF.

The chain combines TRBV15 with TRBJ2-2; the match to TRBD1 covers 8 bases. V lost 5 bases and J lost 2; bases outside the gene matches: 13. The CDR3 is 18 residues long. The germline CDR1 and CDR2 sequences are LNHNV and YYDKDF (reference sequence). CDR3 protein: CATSSTQLGQGNTGELFF. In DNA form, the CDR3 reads TGTGCCACCAGCTCGACTCAACTAGGACAGGGAAACACCGGGGAGCTGTTTTTT.

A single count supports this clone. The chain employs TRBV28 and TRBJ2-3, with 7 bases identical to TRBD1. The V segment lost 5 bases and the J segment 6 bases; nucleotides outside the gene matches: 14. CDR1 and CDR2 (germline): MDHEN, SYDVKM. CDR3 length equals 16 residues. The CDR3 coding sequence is TGTGCCAGCAGTCTCCGGACAGGTAGAGCACATGATACGCAGTATTTT. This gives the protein CASSLRTGRAHDTQYF.

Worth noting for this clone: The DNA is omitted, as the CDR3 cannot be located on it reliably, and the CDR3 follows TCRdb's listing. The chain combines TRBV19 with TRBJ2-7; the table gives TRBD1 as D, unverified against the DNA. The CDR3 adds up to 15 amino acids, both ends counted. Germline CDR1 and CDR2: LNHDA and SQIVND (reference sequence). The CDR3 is CASSIDSGQGAEQYF.

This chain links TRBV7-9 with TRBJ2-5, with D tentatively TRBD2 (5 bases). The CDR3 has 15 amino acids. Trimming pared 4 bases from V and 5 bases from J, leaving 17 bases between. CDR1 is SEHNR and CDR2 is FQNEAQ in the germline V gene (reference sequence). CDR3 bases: TGTGCCAGCAGCTCCTATCAGATACTAGGGGAGACCCAGTACTTC. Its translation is CASSSYQILGETQYF.

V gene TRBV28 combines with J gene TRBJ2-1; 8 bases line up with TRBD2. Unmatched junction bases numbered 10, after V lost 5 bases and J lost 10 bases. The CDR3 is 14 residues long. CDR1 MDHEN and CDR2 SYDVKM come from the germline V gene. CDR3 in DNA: TGTGCCAGCAGTCCCCTTAGGATAGCGGGAGAGCAGTTCTTC. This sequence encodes CASSPLRIAGEQFF.